This TCR beta chain was identified during a study of T cells after yellow fever vaccination. Conversion of TCR transcripts into cDNA relied on 5'RACE template switching, which added a universal primer site and UMIs. In TCRdb, the 5' RACE reads were re-called with MiXCR into one record per CDR3 protein. This table has about 360,000 distinct CDR3 sequences, 6.2% appearing once. Points from the study as a whole: By day 5 rather than day 15, the secondary response had peaked, though it was weaker. Subsequent booster samples again held most clones from primary vaccination (roughly 95% CD4, nearly 90% CD8).

The V gene lost 2 bases and the J gene lost 7 bases, with 10 bases spanning the gap. This CDR3 is built from 13 residues. Per germline, CDR1 SGHNT and CDR2 YYREEE (reference sequence). As for this clonotype: Its antigen is still unknown.

This chain joins TRBV5-4 and TRBJ2-1; D could derive from TRBD1 or TRBD2 (7 bases each). The receptor's source is a man in his thirties or forties who received the YFV17D yellow fever vaccine. This specimen was PBMCs, taken 5 days after the yellow fever booster vaccination. CDR3 in DNA: TGTGCCAGCAGCTTCCAGGGGGGGAATGAGCAGTTCTTC. It yields the protein CASSFQGGNEQFF. Variable domain in full (rest from reference TRBV5-4 and TRBJ2-1): ETGVTQSPTHLIKTRGQQVTLRCSSQSGHNTVSWYQQALGQGPQFIFQYYREEENGRGNFPPRFSGLQFPNYSSELNVNALELDDSALYLCASSFQGGNEQFFGPGTRLTVL.